A single sample gave rise to the 25 T cell receptor beta chains below, sequenced in a study of early T cells in non-severe SARS-CoV-2 infection. Via MiXCR, TCRdb re-called the 5' RACE reads, giving one row per CDR3 protein. The sample holds more than 85,000 distinct CDR3 sequences, roughly 14% seen once. Sequencing was performed on whole blood. The origin of the receptors is an adult who was a healthcare worker with PCR-confirmed SARS-CoV-2 infection or an uninfected control (not recorded which).

This chain uses TRBV6-6 with TRBJ1-5, with 10 bases fitting TRBD1. Germline V gene sequence: CDR1 MNHNY, CDR2 SVGAGI (reference sequence). The CDR3 contains 12 residues. With 6 bases clipped from V and 7 bases from J, the junction kept 0 bases outside the gene matches. The CDR3 here is CASRDRGQPQHF. The CDR3 nucleotides read TGTGCCAGCAGGGACAGGGGGCAGCCCCAGCATTTT.

This clonotype was recorded a few times. The rearrangement joins TRBV11-2 to TRBJ2-7; 14 bases are shared with TRBD2. Germline CDR1 reads SGHAT; CDR2 reads FQNNGV. The length of the CDR3 is 16 residues. V lost 3 bases and J lost 2; bases outside the gene matches: 3. The CDR3 region is CASSLGLAGAAYEQYF. The DNA for the CDR3 is TGTGCCAGCAGCTTGGGACTAGCGGGGGCAGCCTACGAGCAGTACTTC. The full variable domain, with the rest looked up from reference TRBV11-2 and TRBJ2-7, is EAGVAQSPRYKIIEKRQSVAFWCNPISGHATLYWYQQILGQGPKLLIQFQNNGVVDDSQLPKDRFSAERLKGVDSTLKIQPAKLEDSAVYLCASSLGLAGAAYEQYFGPGTRLTVT.

Ten or more counts support this clonotype. The chain carries TRBV7-2 and TRBJ2-3; D might be TRBD2 (5 bases). Germline V CDR1 and CDR2: SGHTA, FQGNSA. The CDR3 contains 14 residues. V gave up 5 bases and J gave up 4 bases, with 13 bases separating them. The CDR3 DNA reads TGTGCCAGCAGCCCGAGGGTGGCAGCAGATACGCAGTATTTT. Translated: CASSPRVAADTQYF. The whole variable domain, filled in from reference TRBV7-2 and TRBJ2-3, reads GAGVSQSPSNKVTEKGKDVELRCDPISGHTALYWYRQSLGQGLEFLIYFQGNSAPDKSGLPSDRFSAERTGGSVSTLTIQRTQQEDSAVYLCASSPRVAADTQYFGPGTRLTVL.

This clonotype was seen ten or more times. The DNA for the CDR3 is TGTGCCAGCAGTGAAAAGGGGGCGAGCACTGAAGCTTTCTTT. This sequence encodes CASSEKGASTEAFF. The rearrangement joins TRBV6-1 to TRBJ1-1; 7 bases agree with TRBD1. Germline V CDR1 and CDR2: MNHNS, SASEGT. The CDR3 is 14 residues long. Trimming removed 2 bases from V and 4 bases from J; junction bases left unmatched: 4.

The chain joins TRBV20-1 to TRBJ2-7, with TRBD2 as a possible D gene (6 bases). This CDR3 has 14 amino acids. V was clipped by 1 base and J by 4 bases, with 14 bases between them. From germline, CDR1 is DFQATT and CDR2 SNEGSKA (reference sequence). The CDR3 loop reads CSARGPEGLYEQYF. CDR3 DNA: TGCAGTGCTAGAGGTCCGGAGGGCCTATACGAGCAGTACTTC.

This clonotype came up many times. V and J are TRBV2 and TRBJ1-1; 9 bases match TRBD1. Germline CDR1 is SNHLY and CDR2 is FYNNEI. V trimming: 5 bases; J trimming: 9 bases; junction bases outside the gene matches: 10. The CDR3 totals 14 residues. CDR3 DNA: TGTGCCAGCAGTCTCTTGGAGGGACAGGGCAAAGCTTTCTTT. Protein sequence: CASSLLEGQGKAFF.

The chain links TRBV28 to TRBJ2-4, with 8 bases aligning to TRBD1. This CDR3 is built from 14 residues. The germline gives CDR1 MDHEN, CDR2 SYDVKM. V gave up 8 bases and J gave up 3 bases; unmatched junction bases: 6. The CDR3 nucleotides are TGTGCCAGCGGGACAGGAGGAGACAAAAACATTCAGTACTTC. Translated: CASGTGGDKNIQYF.

J is TRBJ1-5 and V is TRBV19; the D is unclear. The CDR3 loop spans 14 amino acids. V lost 7 bases to trimming and J lost 3 bases, with 13 bases between them. The germline V gene encodes CDR1 LNHDA and CDR2 SQIVND (reference sequence). CDR3 region: CASTKGFDNQPQHF. In nucleotides, the CDR3 is TGTGCCAGTACGAAGGGCTTTGACAATCAGCCCCAGCATTTT.

This clonotype was counted at least ten times. This sequence joins TRBV28 and TRBJ1-2; D gene ambiguous. CDR3 length: 14 residues. Trimming took 3 bases from V and 5 from J, leaving 13 bases between them. Germline V gene data show CDR1 as MDHEN and CDR2 as SYDVKM. In DNA, the CDR3 is TGTGCCAGCAGTTTTGGGCAGAACCTATATGGCTACACCTTC. Protein sequence: CASSFGQNLYGYTF.

The chain combines TRBV7-9 with TRBJ2-3; TRBD2 matches 7 bases. Trimming at V came to 5 bases and at J to 5 bases, leaving 10 bases not matched to a gene. CDR1 and CDR2 (germline): SEHNR, FQNEAQ (reference sequence). The CDR3 extends over 15 amino acids. In DNA, the CDR3 is TGTGCCAGCAGCCCCTTTCGGGGGAGGGAAGATACGCAGTATTTT. Translated, it gives CASSPFRGREDTQYF.

The V call is TRBV28, the J call TRBJ1-5; D not resolved. CDR1 is MDHEN and CDR2 is SYDVKM in the germline V gene. V was trimmed by 6 bases and J by 6 bases, leaving 12 bases between them. The length of the CDR3 is 13 residues. CDR3 in DNA: TGTGCCAGCAGATCAACCGGAGCTCAGCCCCAGCATTTT. Translation gives CASRSTGAQPQHF.

V gene TRBV7-2 combines with J gene TRBJ2-2; unclear D gene. The CDR3 loop spans 14 amino acids. V lost 1 base to trimming and J lost 4 bases, with 7 bases between them. Germline loops: CDR1 SGHTA, CDR2 FQGNSA. The CDR3 DNA sequence: TGTGCCAGCAGCTTAGTAATACCCACCGGGGAGCTGTTTTTT. This translates into CASSLVIPTGELFF.

The rearrangement links TRBV2 to TRBJ1-1; no firm D call. From germline, CDR1 is SNHLY and CDR2 FYNNEI. The CDR3 totals 12 residues. V shed 6 bases and J shed 5 bases, with 10 bases lying between them. CDR3 nucleotide sequence: TGTGCCAGCAGGGCGGGAGGGACTGAAGCTTTCTTT. Protein sequence: CASRAGGTEAFF.

The chain employs TRBV7-9 and TRBJ2-3; 7 bases align to TRBD1. Germline V gene lookup returns CDR1 SEHNR and CDR2 FQNEAQ (reference sequence). The CDR3 length is 15 residues. The V gene end was trimmed by 3 bases and the J gene end by 2 bases; junction bases not matched to a gene: 5. The DNA for the CDR3 is TGTGCCAGCAGCTTCCGGGACAGTTACACAGATACGCAGTATTTT. Residues: CASSFRDSYTDTQYF. Based on the CDR3 plus reference TRBV7-9 and TRBJ2-3, the full variable domain is DTGVSQNPRHKITKRGQNVTFRCDPISEHNRLYWYRQTLGQGPEFLTYFQNEAQLEKSRLLSDRFSAERPKGSFSTLEIQRTEQGDSAMYLCASSFRDSYTDTQYFGPGTRLTVL.

The J gene is TRBJ1-5, the V gene TRBV6-1, with 10 positions matching TRBD1. The junction had 18 bases not matched to a gene; V was cut back by 6 bases and J by 4 bases. The CDR3 is 19 amino acids. Germline V gives CDR1 MNHNS, CDR2 SASEGT. The CDR3 DNA sequence: TGTGCCAGCAGCAAAGTCAGCGGGGGACAGGGGCGGCGGAATCAGCCCCAGCATTTT. This gives the protein CASSKVSGGQGRRNQPQHF.

The CDR3 nucleotides read TGTGCCAGCAGATACGACAGGGGTGCCTCCTATAATTCACCCCTCCACTTT. It is translated as CASRYDRGASYNSPLHF. The chain employs TRBV5-4 and TRBJ1-6; TRBD1 aligns across 8 bases. Germline V gives CDR1 SGHNT, CDR2 YYREEE (reference sequence). V dropped 5 bases and J dropped 0; count of bases not matched to a gene: 7. The CDR3 runs to 17 residues.

This clonotype was observed a handful of times. V usage is TRBV7-8 and J usage is TRBJ2-7; D may be TRBD1 (6 bases). CDR3 length: 13 residues. CDR1 and CDR2 (germline): SGHVS, FQNEAQ. Trimming pared 3 bases from V and 2 bases from J, leaving 8 bases between. The CDR3 sequence: CASSFDRTYEQYF. CDR3 DNA: TGTGCCAGCAGCTTCGACAGGACCTACGAGCAGTACTTC.

Details on this clonotype: Just one base apart from a much larger clone, this may be a read error. This chain links TRBV10-3 with TRBJ2-7; 7 positions agree with TRBD1. Germline lookup yields CDR1 ENHRY and CDR2 SYGVKD. V was clipped by 7 bases and J by 2 bases; unmatched bases: 11. The CDR3 covers 15 residues. The DNA for the CDR3 is TGTGCCATCAATGATTTGGGACAGAGACCCTACGAGCAGTACTTC. It is translated as CAINDLGQRPYEQYF.

V is TRBV28 and J is TRBJ2-1, with D possibly TRBD2 on 5 matching bases. The V and J ends lost 0 bases and 8 bases respectively, with 23 bases between them. The CDR3 loop spans 18 amino acids. Germline assignment: CDR1 MDHEN and CDR2 SYDVKM. CDR3 sequence reads: CASSLWVKDPGNPYEQFF. CDR3 DNA sequence: TGTGCCAGCAGTTTATGGGTCAAGGATCCGGGAAACCCATATGAGCAGTTCTTC.

This clonotype was observed a few times. CDR3 loop: CASSPYPGAGYGYTF. CDR3 DNA sequence: TGTGCCAGCAGTCCCTATCCCGGGGCTGGATATGGCTACACCTTC. The rearrangement uses TRBV27 and TRBJ1-2; D is possibly TRBD1 (5 bases). The CDR3 loop spans 15 amino acids. The germline V gene encodes CDR1 MNHEY and CDR2 SMNVEV (reference sequence). V lost 5 bases and J 5 bases, leaving 18 bases between the germline ends.

Turning to this clonotype: An end of the junction differs from the germline gene, which may be a read error. The chain uses TRBV6-5 and TRBJ1-1; 8 nucleotides match TRBD1. The CDR3 extends over 14 amino acids. The germline CDR1 and CDR2 sequences are MNHEY and SVGAGI. CDR3 coding DNA: TGTGCCAGCAGTTACTTAGGACAGGGACCTGAAGCTTACTTT. Amino acids: CASSYLGQGPEAYF.

This clonotype was seen a handful of times. V and J are TRBV12-3 or TRBV12-4 and TRBJ2-1; D unclear. Trimming pared 5 bases from V and 12 bases from J, leaving 14 bases between. This CDR3 contains 12 residues. The CDR3 sequence is CASSRDRSRQFF. CDR3 bases: TGTGCCAGCAGTCGCGATCGGTCCCGGCAGTTCTTC.

This clonotype was observed at least ten times. The CDR3 DNA reads TGTGCCAGCAGCTTAACGGGGACAGGATCAGCCAAAAACATTCAGTACTTC. This codes for CASSLTGTGSAKNIQYF. The chain carries TRBV7-3 and TRBJ2-4; the match to TRBD1 covers 8 bases. Germline V gene lookup returns CDR1 SGHTA and CDR2 FQGTGA. J gave up 0 bases and V 0 bases, and 4 bases lay outside the gene matches. CDR3 size: 17 residues.

The J gene is TRBJ1-1, the V gene TRBV5-1; 7 positions match TRBD1. CDR3 length equals 12 residues. CDR1 is SGHRS, CDR2 YFSETQ, per germline. V trimming: 4 bases; J trimming: 11 bases; junction bases outside the gene matches: 8. The DNA for the CDR3 is TGCGCCAGCAGCCCAGACAGGGTGATCGCTTTCTTT. Protein product: CASSPDRVIAFF.

The table lists this clonotype with a few counts. This rearrangement joins TRBV29-1 to TRBJ2-4; 8 bases align to TRBD1. The CDR3 has 13 amino acids. CDR1 is SQVTM, CDR2 ANQGSEA, per germline. V shed 6 bases and J 9 bases; nucleotides not matched to a gene: 10. The CDR3 DNA reads TGCAGCGTCGCCCTTGTCGACAGGGGCATTCAGTACTTC. It specifies CSVALVDRGIQYF. Full variable domain (remainder filled in from reference TRBV29-1 and TRBJ2-4): SAVISQKPSRDICQRGTSLTIQCQVDSQVTMMFWYRQQPGQSLTLIATANQGSEATYESGFVIDKFPISRPNLTFSTLTVSNMSPEDSSIYLCSVALVDRGIQYFGAGTRLSVL.